This T cell receptor beta chain was sequenced during a study of CD8 T cells in ankylosing spondylitis. Germline V CDR1 and CDR2: SEHNR, FQNEAQ (reference sequence). The junction had 12 bases not matched to a gene; V was cut back by 5 bases and J by 6 bases. CDR3 length equals 15 residues. Via MiXCR, TCRdb re-called the 5' RACE reads, giving one row per CDR3 protein. The sample lists about 190,000 distinct CDR3 sequences, 10% to 15% occurring once. The sequenced material came from blood, either unsorted or a sorted T cell fraction (not recorded which). The genes are TRBV7-9 and TRBJ1-2; 7 bases map to TRBD1. This receptor was identified in a female donor with ankylosing spondylitis or in good health (not recorded which). The CDR3 reads CASSPTIQGSNGYTF. The CDR3 DNA reads TGTGCCAGCAGCCCAACGATACAGGGGTCGAATGGCTACACCTTC. The full variable domain, rest sourced from reference TRBV7-9 and TRBJ1-2, is DTGVSQNPRHKITKRGQNVTFRCDPISEHNRLYWYRQTLGQGPEFLTYFQNEAQLEKSRLLSDRFSAERPKGSFSTLEIQRTEQGDSAMYLCASSPTIQGSNGYTFGSGTRLTVV.